Sequencing of this T cell receptor beta chain was carried out in a study of regulatory T cells. This clone was counted a few times. Antigen unknown. The primer mix had 52 TRBV and 13 TRBJ primers. TCRdb's copy holds only in-frame clones and misses some; the assay was immunoSEQ multiplex PCR. The top ten clones hold approximately 2.3% of a sample with over 35,000 clones, 89% of them seen once. The CDR3 extends over 13 amino acids. The germline gives CDR1 MNHNS, CDR2 SASEGT. The junction had 0 bases not matched to a gene; V was cut back by 4 bases and J by 3 bases. Study results and limitations: In CD3G-deficient patients, conventional CD4+ T cells were enriched for hydrophobic CDR3 residues at positions 6 and 7.

Regulatory (CD25-high CD127-low) and conventional (CD25-low CD127-high) CD4+ T cells were sorted separately. The receptor was isolated from a person aged 18-30 years with CD3G deficiency. Sequencing was performed on conventional CD4+ T cells sorted from blood. The rearrangement links TRBV6-1 to TRBJ1-1; 9 bases line up with TRBD1. CDR3 coding DNA: TGTGCCAGCAGTGGGGACAGGGACACTGAAGCTTTCTTT. This translates into CASSGDRDTEAFF.